This T cell receptor (beta chain) was captured by sequencing in a study of T cells after posttransplantation cyclophosphamide. The assay was immunoSEQ multiplex PCR, and TCRdb's table has in-frame clones only and misses some. The table shows approximately 47,000 clones, with approximately 90% occurring only once. V was pared by 5 bases and J by 4 bases, with 11 bases between. Germline V gene sequence: CDR1 SGHAT, CDR2 FQNNGV. The CDR3 is made up of 13 amino acids. Material: PBMCs. This receptor was taken from a woman aged 45-59 years in good health and a related stem cell transplant donor. The chain links TRBV11-2 to TRBJ1-1; D is unclear. CDR3 in DNA: TGTGCCAGCAGCGCGGGGTCGAGCACTGAAGCTTTCTTT. It translates to CASSAGSSTEAFF.